This entry is about one TCR beta chain. The CDR3 length is 16 residues. V trimming: 5 bases; J trimming: 5 bases; junction bases outside the gene matches: 11. This sample stems from a study of early T cells in non-severe SARS-CoV-2 infection. TCRdb reprocessed the 5' RACE reads with MiXCR, giving one entry per CDR3 protein. The sample contains 25,000 to 35,000 distinct CDR3 sequences, approximately 5.3% of which appear only once. The sequenced sample was whole blood. V usage is TRBV12-3 or TRBV12-4 and J usage is TRBJ1-4, with 7 bases that match TRBD1. This TCR was sampled from an adult who was a healthcare worker with PCR-confirmed SARS-CoV-2 infection or an uninfected control (not recorded which). CDR3 DNA: TGTGCCAGCAGTACCCTTTCGGGACAGAAGAATGAAAAACTGTTTTTT. Its translation is CASSTLSGQKNEKLFF.